This TCR beta chain is from a study of control samples from healthy donors and cancer patients. Some clones are missing from TCRdb's copy, which holds only in-frame ones; the method was immunoSEQ multiplex PCR. The sample gives about 95,000 clones, 91% of which show up once; roughly 0.92% is in the top ten. V lost 6 bases, J lost 6 bases, and 7 bases stayed unmatched. The CDR3 has 14 amino acids. Germline values: CDR1 KGHDR, CDR2 SFDVKD. The rearrangement uses TRBV24-1 and TRBJ1-1, with 9 bases fitting TRBD1. Sequenced: blood. This receptor was identified in a woman in her twenties or thirties in good health. The CDR3 protein is CATSRTGGGAEAFF. DNA of the CDR3: TGTGCCACCAGTAGAACAGGGGGCGGCGCTGAAGCTTTCTTT.